This T cell receptor (beta chain) comes out of a study of blood T cell repertoires in COVID-19. Background on the study: Nucleic acid was either cDNA or gDNA, and it came from T cells, B-cell-depleted T cells, or PBMCs.

The study recruited people aged about 18 to 89 years across approximately 24 US areas. This table comes from immunoSEQ multiplex PCR, and its TCRdb copy is limited to in-frame clones, with some not included. Here the sample spans 100,000 to 150,000 clones, 80% to 90% being singletons. This sequence originates from a man aged 35 to 55 with acute COVID-19. Material for sequencing was PBMCs or T cells enriched from blood (not recorded which).

For the CDR3, the DNA is TGTGCCAGCACCTTGGGGCCTACGCCCGCTGAAGCTTTCTTT. Translated: CASTLGPTPAEAFF. The chain recombines TRBV9 with TRBJ1-1; D is possibly TRBD1 (5 bases). The CDR3 runs to 14 residues. With 6 bases removed from V and 6 bases from J, the gap between germline ends came to 18 bases. The germline V gene encodes CDR1 SGDLS and CDR2 YYNGEE.